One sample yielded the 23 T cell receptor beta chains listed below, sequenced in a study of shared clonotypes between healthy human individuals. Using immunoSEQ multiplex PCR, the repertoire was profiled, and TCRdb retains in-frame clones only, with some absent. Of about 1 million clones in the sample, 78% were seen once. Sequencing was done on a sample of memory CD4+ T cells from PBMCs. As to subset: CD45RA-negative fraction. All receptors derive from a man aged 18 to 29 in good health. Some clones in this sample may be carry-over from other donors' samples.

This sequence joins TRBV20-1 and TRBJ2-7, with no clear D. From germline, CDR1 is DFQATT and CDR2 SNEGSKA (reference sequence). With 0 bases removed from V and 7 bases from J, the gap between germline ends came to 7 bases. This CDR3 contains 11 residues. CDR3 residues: CSARESQEQYF. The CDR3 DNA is TGCAGTGCTAGAGAGTCACAAGAGCAGTACTTC.

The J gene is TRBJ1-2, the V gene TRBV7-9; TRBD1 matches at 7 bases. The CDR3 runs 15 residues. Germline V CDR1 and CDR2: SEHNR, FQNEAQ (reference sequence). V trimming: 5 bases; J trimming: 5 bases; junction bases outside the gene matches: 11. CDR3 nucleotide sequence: TGTGCCAGCAGCGACCCCAGGGGGAAGGAATATGGCTACACCTTC. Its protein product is CASSDPRGKEYGYTF.

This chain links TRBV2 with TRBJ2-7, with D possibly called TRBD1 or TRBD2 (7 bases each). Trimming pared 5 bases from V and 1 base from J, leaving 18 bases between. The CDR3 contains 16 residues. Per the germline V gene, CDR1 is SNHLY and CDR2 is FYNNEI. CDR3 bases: TGTGCCAGCAGTAGGCAGGGGGGGATTGGGTCCTACGAGCAGTACTTC. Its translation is CASSRQGGIGSYEQYF.

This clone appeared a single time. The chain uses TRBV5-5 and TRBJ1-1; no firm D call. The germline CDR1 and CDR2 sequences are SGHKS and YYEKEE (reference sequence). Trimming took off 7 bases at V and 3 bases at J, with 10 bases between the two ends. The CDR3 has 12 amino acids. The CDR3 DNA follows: TGTGCCAGCCGTAGAAGGGACACTGAAGCTTTCTTT. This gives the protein CASRRRDTEAFF. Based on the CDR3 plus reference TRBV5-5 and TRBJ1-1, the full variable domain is DAGVTQSPTHLIKTRGQQVTLRCSPISGHKSVSWYQQVLGQGPQFIFQYYEKEERGRGNFPDRFSARQFPNYSSELNVNALLLGDSALYLCASRRRDTEAFFGQGTRLTVV.

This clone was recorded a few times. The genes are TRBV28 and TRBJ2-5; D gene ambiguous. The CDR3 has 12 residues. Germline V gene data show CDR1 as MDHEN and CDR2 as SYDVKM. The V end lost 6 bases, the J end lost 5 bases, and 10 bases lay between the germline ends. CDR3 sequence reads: CASRGLMETQYF. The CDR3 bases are TGTGCCAGCAGGGGCCTAATGGAGACCCAGTACTTC.

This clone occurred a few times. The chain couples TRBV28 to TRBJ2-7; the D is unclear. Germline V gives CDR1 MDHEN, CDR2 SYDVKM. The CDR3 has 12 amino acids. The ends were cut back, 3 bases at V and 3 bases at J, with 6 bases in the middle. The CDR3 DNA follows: TGTGCCAGCAGTTTTTTCGACTACGAGCAGTACTTC. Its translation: CASSFFDYEQYF.

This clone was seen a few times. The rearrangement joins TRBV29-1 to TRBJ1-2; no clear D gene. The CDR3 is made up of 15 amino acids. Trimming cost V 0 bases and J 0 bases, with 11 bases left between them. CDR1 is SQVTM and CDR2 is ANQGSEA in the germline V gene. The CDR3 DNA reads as TGCAGCGTTGAAGATAGGAAGGGCACTAACTATGGCTACACCTTC. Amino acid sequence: CSVEDRKGTNYGYTF.

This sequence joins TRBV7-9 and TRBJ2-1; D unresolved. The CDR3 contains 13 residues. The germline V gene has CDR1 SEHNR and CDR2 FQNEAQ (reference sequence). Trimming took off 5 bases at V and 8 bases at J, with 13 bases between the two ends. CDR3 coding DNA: TGTGCCAGCAGCCAATCGGGCTTGCATGAGCAGTTCTTC. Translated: CASSQSGLHEQFF.

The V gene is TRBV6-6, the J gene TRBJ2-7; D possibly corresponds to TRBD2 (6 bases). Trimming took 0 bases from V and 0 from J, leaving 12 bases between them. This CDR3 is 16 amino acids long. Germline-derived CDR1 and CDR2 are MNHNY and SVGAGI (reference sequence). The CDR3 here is CASSYSPSGHSYEQYF. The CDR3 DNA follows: TGTGCCAGCAGTTACTCGCCCAGCGGGCACTCCTACGAGCAGTACTTC.

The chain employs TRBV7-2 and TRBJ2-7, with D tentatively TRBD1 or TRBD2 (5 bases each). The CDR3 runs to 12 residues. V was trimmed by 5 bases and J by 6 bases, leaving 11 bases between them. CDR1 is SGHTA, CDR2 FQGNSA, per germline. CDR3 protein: CASSPLGTEQYF. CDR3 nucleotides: TGTGCCAGCAGCCCCCTCGGGACCGAGCAGTACTTC.

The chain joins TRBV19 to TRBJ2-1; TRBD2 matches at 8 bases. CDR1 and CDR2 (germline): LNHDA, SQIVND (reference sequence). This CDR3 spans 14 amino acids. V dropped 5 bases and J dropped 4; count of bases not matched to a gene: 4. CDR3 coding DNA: TGTGCCAGTAGTGGACGGGAGGGATACAATGAGCAGTTCTTC. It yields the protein CASSGREGYNEQFF.

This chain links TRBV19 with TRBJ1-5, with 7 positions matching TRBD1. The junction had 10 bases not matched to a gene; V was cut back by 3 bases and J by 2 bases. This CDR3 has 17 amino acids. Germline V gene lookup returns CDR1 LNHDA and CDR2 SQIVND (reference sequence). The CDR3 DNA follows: TGTGCCAGTAGTATGACCCGACAGGGCAAGGGCAATCAGCCCCAGCATTTT. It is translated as CASSMTRQGKGNQPQHF. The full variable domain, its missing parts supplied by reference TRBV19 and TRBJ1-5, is DGGITQSPKYLFRKEGQNVTLSCEQNLNHDAMYWYRQDPGQGLRLIYYSQIVNDFQKGDIAEGYSVSREKKESFPLTVTSAQKNPTAFYLCASSMTRQGKGNQPQHFGDGTRLSIL.

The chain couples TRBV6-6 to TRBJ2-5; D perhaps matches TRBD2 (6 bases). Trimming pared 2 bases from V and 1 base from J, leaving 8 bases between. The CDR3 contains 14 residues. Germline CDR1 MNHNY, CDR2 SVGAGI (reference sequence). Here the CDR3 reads CASSYGGVQETQYF. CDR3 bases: TGTGCCAGCAGTTACGGAGGGGTCCAAGAGACCCAGTACTTC.

The DNA of the CDR3 is TGTGCCTGGAGTGTAGCACAGACCAATCGCTACACCTTC. Residues: CAWSVAQTNRYTF. The chain uses TRBV30 and TRBJ1-2; no firm D call. The CDR3 is 13 amino acids. Germline V gene lookup returns CDR1 GTSNPN and CDR2 SVGIG (reference sequence). V dropped 0 bases and J dropped 9 bases, with 14 bases sitting between them.

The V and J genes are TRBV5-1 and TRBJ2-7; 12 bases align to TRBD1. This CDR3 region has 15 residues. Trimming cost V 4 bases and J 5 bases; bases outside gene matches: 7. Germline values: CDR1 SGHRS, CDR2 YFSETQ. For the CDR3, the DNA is TGCGCCAGCAGCAGGACCGGGACAGGGGGCGACGAGCAGTACTTC. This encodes CASSRTGTGGDEQYF.

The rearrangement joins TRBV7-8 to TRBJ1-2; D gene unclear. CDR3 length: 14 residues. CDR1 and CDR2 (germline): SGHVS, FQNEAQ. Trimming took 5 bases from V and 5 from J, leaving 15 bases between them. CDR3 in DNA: TGTGCCAGCAGCCGGACCCGGGCGGAGTATGGCTACACCTTC. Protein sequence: CASSRTRAEYGYTF.

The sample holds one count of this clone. In nucleotides, the CDR3 is TGTGCCAGCAGTTCGGGGCAGGGATTTCTTGAGACCCAGTACTTC. Residues: CASSSGQGFLETQYF. J is TRBJ2-5 and V is TRBV28; D is perhaps TRBD1 or TRBD2 (5 bases each). The CDR3 length is 15 residues. The germline V gene encodes CDR1 MDHEN and CDR2 SYDVKM. Trimming shortened V by 4 bases and J by 5 bases, and 17 bases separated the two germline ends.

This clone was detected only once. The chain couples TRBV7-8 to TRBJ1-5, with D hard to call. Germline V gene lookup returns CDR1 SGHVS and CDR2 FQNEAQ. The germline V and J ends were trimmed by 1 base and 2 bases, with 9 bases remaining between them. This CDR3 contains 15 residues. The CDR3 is CASSLGRAGNQPQHF. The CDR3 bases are TGTGCCAGCAGCTTAGGGAGGGCTGGCAATCAGCCCCAGCATTTT.

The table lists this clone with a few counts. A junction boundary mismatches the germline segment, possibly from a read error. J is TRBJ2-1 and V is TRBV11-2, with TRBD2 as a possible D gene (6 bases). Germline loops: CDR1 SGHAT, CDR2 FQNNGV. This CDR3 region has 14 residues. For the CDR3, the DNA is TGTGCCAGCAGCTCATCGGGAGATTACAACGAGCAGTTCTTC. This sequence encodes CASSSSGDYNEQFF.

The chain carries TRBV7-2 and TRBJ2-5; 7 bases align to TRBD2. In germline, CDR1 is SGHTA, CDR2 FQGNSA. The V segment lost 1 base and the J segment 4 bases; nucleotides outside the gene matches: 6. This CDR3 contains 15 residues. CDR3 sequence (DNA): TGTGCCAGCAGCTTAGATGGGAGGGTGGGAGAGACCCAGTACTTC. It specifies CASSLDGRVGETQYF.

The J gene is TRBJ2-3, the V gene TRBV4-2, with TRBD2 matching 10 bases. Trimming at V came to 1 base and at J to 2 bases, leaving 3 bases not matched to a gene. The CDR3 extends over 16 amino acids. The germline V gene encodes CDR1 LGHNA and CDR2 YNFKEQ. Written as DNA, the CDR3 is TGTGCCAGCAGCCAAGGGCTAGCGGGAGACACAGATACGCAGTATTTT. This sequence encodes CASSQGLAGDTDTQYF.

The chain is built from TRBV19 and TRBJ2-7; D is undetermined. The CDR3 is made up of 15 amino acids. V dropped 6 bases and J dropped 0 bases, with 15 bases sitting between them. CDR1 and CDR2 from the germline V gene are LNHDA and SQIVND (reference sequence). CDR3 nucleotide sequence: TGTGCCAGTAGGTACACGAGCGAGAGCTCCTACGAGCAGTACTTC. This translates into CASRYTSESSYEQYF.

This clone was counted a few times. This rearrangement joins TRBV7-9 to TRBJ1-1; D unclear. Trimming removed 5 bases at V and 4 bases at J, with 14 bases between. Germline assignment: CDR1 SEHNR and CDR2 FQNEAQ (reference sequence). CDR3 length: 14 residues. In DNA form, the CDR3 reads TGTGCCAGCAGCCCCGACAAAGGGATCACTGAAGCTTTCTTT. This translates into CASSPDKGITEAFF.